This T cell receptor beta chain was identified in a study of cytomegalovirus exposure and HLA in healthy donors (TCRdb year 2017). Regarding the complete study: According to a later analysis, one platform produced both the approximately 110 validation repertoires and the 730 or so repertoires of the first cohort. A separate validation cohort of about 110 different subjects was used in addition to the roughly 640-subject first cohort. The study was designed to test whether signatures of past pathogen exposure could be identified by cataloging public T cell receptors. To predict cytomegalovirus infection status, the study combined high-throughput TCR immunosequencing, statistical association of individual TCRs with disease status, and machine learning. Broad study findings and their caveats: In both the original and validation cohorts, the classifier was reported to diagnose cytomegalovirus status with high specificity and sensitivity. While some public TCRs were present in many individuals, most TCR sequences turned up only very rarely across donors. A later analysis had no HLA typing for the validation cohort, so co-occurrence there was scored across all 110 or so repertoires. In a later analysis, TCRs clustered in the first cohort were found to also tend to co-occur in the 120 or so validation repertoires, with 90% to 95% of cluster scores above 0. Three of the identified cytomegalovirus-associated TCR beta chains were confirmed in vitro to be specific for cytomegalovirus antigens. The study listed approximately 150 TCR beta chains as associated with cytomegalovirus. The authors suggested that the approach could potentially be extended to other disease states and immunological phenotypes.

The donors were included in the validation cohort of roughly 120 subjects, a group kept apart from the roughly 700-subject first cohort. Trimming costs V 0 bases and J 6 bases, and their ends lie 12 bases apart. The CDR3 numbers 15 residues from cysteine through phenylalanine. CDR3 DNA only is kept here, 45 bases in frame from base 1. The CDR1 and CDR2 encoded by the germline V gene are SGHVS and FNYEAQ. This clone was counted once. The antigen it binds to is not known. Base qualities were left out, and no much larger clone turns up one base away. The receptor library was made with the immunoSEQ multiplex PCR assay. In the paper's pipeline: A statistical classification framework was built to diagnose cytomegalovirus status from the catalog of TCR beta chain sequences. TCRdb took this table from immuneACCESS and kept in-frame rearrangements with V and J called. Such tables lack part of the clones; where checked against another copy, unresolved V genes explain under half of the gap, and the rest is unexplained. For V, J and clone size, that table is used; D and trimming come from the DNA. This sample comprises 150,000 to 200,000 clones, about 80% of them detected only once. Roughly 7.5% of the sample comes from the top ten.

The chain was built from TRBV7-6 and TRBJ1-5; confidence is insufficient to name the D gene. The origin of this receptor is a man younger than 30 in good health and CMV-seropositive. Sequenced input: PBMCs. The DNA sequence is TGTGCCAGCAGCTTAGCAGTGGGCGAGGGTCAGCCCCAGCATTTT. Translation gives CASSLAVGEGQPQHF.